This T cell receptor beta chain comes out of a study of CD8+ T cells in alopecia areata (dated by TCRdb to 2016 to 2019). About the investigation overall: Treated patients were enrolled in an open-label pilot trial of oral tofacitinib at 5 to 10 mg twice daily for moderate-to-severe alopecia areata. TCRbeta CDR3 regions were amplified by immunoSEQ multiplex PCR with 35 Vbeta forward and 13 Jbeta reverse primers. RNA was extracted with the PAXgene miRNA kit for fixed scalp, the miRNeasy kit for PBMCs, and the RNeasy kit for mouse skin. Clonality in the scalp was compared among normal scalp (n=4), patchy alopecia areata scalp (n=8), and alopecia totalis/universalis scalp (n=8). Tofacitinib-treated patients had biopsies at baseline and at 4 and 24 weeks of treatment, with a later scalp biopsy in several patients. Patients stayed on tofacitinib for 6 to 18 months and then had 6 months of follow-up off drug so that delayed response and recurrence could be assessed. To study T cell clonal expansion in alopecia areata, the researchers applied high-throughput TCRbeta sequencing to both the C3H/HeJ mouse model and human patients. On the human side, TCRbeta sequencing was run on scalp tissue and on sorted CD4+ and CD8+ peripheral blood T cells from healthy controls and from alopecia areata patients with either patchy or totalis/universalis disease.

The library was made by the immunoSEQ multiplex PCR assay. RNA was extracted from all samples and reverse transcribed into cDNA, which served as template for TCR sequencing. First-strand cDNA was synthesized with SuperScript III using a 2:1 mix of oligo-dT and random hexamers. A synthetic immune receptor repertoire was used to assess amplification bias, and residual bias was removed computationally. For the original study's pipeline: After raw reads were preprocessed to remove errors, the CDR3 was defined following IMGT conventions as running from the conserved cysteine to phenylalanine. Clonality was calculated as 1 minus Shannon entropy normalized by log2 of the number of productive unique TCRs. CD4 or CD8 identity of scalp clones was inferred by cross-referencing scalp TCRbeta sequences with sorted blood CD4 and CD8 repertoires. Not all clones reach the TCRdb copy of this immuneACCESS table, which keeps in-frame sequences only. Checked studies attribute under half of the gap to unresolved V genes and leave the rest unexplained. The D gene and trimming were derived from the DNA, and the V and J assignments and clone size from that table. A total of approximately 180,000 clones appear in this sample, roughly 60% of them only once. The ten largest account for around 1.8% of the sample.

Spanning cysteine to phenylalanine, the CDR3 consists of 12 amino acids. Only the CDR3 region is kept as DNA, spanning 36 bases read in frame from base 1. Based on the germline V gene, the CDR1 and CDR2 sequences are SGHTA and FQGNSA. The junction carries 10 bases between V and J, which are trimmed by 5 bases and 6 bases respectively. This clone was recorded at least ten times. This clone's antigen is unknown. Nothing much larger sits one base from this clone, and base qualities are not available. Summary of the overall study and its limitations: TCR sequences shared between patients were less clear than in mice, possibly partly because of HLA diversity in the patient population. Scalp TCR repertoire analysis is complicated because resident alphabeta T cells in normal human skin are also sequenced, whereas mouse skin is dominated by gammadelta T cells. Lesional scalp, especially in alopecia totalis/universalis, showed higher clonality and more expanded CD8+ clones than normal scalp, suggesting antigenic drive.

This specimen's time point label, interpreted: baseline before oral tofacitinib. Lesional scalp punch biopsies and peripheral blood were obtained from alopecia areata patients. After PBMCs were isolated by density centrifugation and stained for CD3, CD4 and CD8, a FACSAria was used to sort CD4+ and CD8+ T cells. The V and J genes are TRBV7-2 and TRBJ1-1, and perhaps TRBD1 as D gene, on 5 matching bases. Sample: CD4+ T cells sorted from blood, taken at week 0. This sequence was found in a human donor with alopecia areata. The CDR3 sequence is CASSPGLSEAFF. The DNA is TGTGCCAGCAGCCCAGGGCTTTCTGAAGCTTTCTTT.